This T cell receptor (beta chain) was identified during a study of chemoradiotherapy in HPV16-positive cancers. TCRdb keeps only in-frame clones here, not all; method: immunoSEQ multiplex PCR. This table has 20,000 or so clones, 85% to 90% appearing once. The study's findings and limits: In HPV16-positive patients, HPV-responsive T-cell expansion tracked better recurrence-free survival. Non-HPV-specific T cells did not expand in tumors during treatment, whereas candidate HPV-specific clones and E7-related motifs did.

This CDR3 contains 14 residues. From germline, CDR1 is SGHVS and CDR2 FNYEAQ. The V gene lost 5 bases and the J gene lost 2 bases, with 12 bases spanning the gap. About this clone: Antigen: not known.

The sequencing used blood, collected from a patient who underwent chemoradiotherapy. This TCR derives from a human donor with HPV-associated anogenital cancer. The chain has TRBV7-6 and TRBJ2-5; TRBD1 is a possible D gene (5 bases). CDR3 bases: TGTGCCAGCAGCCCAGGGCTACTACAAGAGACCCAGTACTTC. This sequence encodes CASSPGLLQETQYF.